Presented here are 26 T cell receptor beta chains from one specimen sequenced in a study of cytomegalovirus exposure and HLA in healthy donors. The PCR ran on 60 Vbeta and 13 Jbeta primers. This table comes from immunoSEQ multiplex PCR, and its TCRdb copy is limited to in-frame clones, with some not included. The repertoire holds hundreds of thousands of clones, roughly 80% seen once, with roughly 3.1% in the top ten. The specimen was PBMCs. All receptors come from a man aged 25-45 years in good health and CMV-seronegative.

This chain joins TRBV7-2 and TRBJ2-2; TRBD2 matches 12 bases. The CDR3 is 16 amino acids. CDR1 and CDR2 (germline): SGHTA, FQGNSA. Germline trimming cut 0 bases from V and 7 bases from J; bases unmatched to any gene: 3. The CDR3 region has the DNA TGTGCCAGCAGCTTAGCACTAGCGGGGGGAAACGGGGAGCTGTTTTTT. Encoded protein: CASSLALAGGNGELFF.

The rearrangement links TRBV5-1 to TRBJ2-5; D call uncertain. CDR1 is SGHRS, CDR2 YFSETQ, per germline. V gave up 4 bases and J gave up 2 bases, with 12 bases separating them. The CDR3 extends over 14 amino acids. The CDR3 bases are TGCGCCAGCAGCCCCCTATCCGGGCAAGAGACCCAGTACTTC. Amino acid sequence: CASSPLSGQETQYF.

The V gene is TRBV29-1, the J gene TRBJ1-1; D is uncertain. CDR3 size: 11 residues. The germline V and J ends were trimmed by 7 bases and 4 bases, with 10 bases remaining between them. Per the germline V gene, CDR1 is SQVTM and CDR2 is ANQGSEA. The CDR3 bases are TGCAGCGCCGAAGAGCGCACTGAAGCTTTCTTT. Encoded protein: CSAEERTEAFF.

This clone was seen repeatedly, ten times or more. This chain joins TRBV6-6 and TRBJ1-1; 8 nucleotides align to TRBD1. Germline CDR1 is MNHNY and CDR2 is SVGAGI (reference sequence). This CDR3 has 13 residues. Unmatched junction bases numbered 8, after V lost 5 bases and J lost 9 bases. CDR3 nucleotides: TGTGCCAGCAGTCCGCGACAGGGGCCTAAAGCTTTCTTT. This codes for CASSPRQGPKAFF.

This chain joins TRBV27 and TRBJ1-5, with D possibly matching TRBD1 (5 bases). The CDR3 is 15 amino acids. The V gene lost 2 bases and the J gene lost 3 bases, with 11 bases spanning the gap. Germline CDR1 reads MNHEY; CDR2 reads SMNVEV (reference sequence). As DNA, the CDR3 is TGTGCCAGCAGTTTACTATCGGACATCAATCAGCCCCAGCATTTT. Translating gives CASSLLSDINQPQHF.

This sequence joins TRBV9 and TRBJ2-2; 12 nucleotides line up with TRBD1. The CDR3 is 18 amino acids. Germline assignment: CDR1 SGDLS and CDR2 YYNGEE. The V gene end was trimmed by 5 bases and the J gene end by 4 bases; junction bases not matched to a gene: 12. Written as DNA, the CDR3 is TGTGCCAGCAGTGCCCGAAGAGGGACAGGGGGCCTCACCGGGGAGCTGTTTTTT. Its translation: CASSARRGTGGLTGELFF.

V is TRBV2 and J is TRBJ1-1, with a possible D match to TRBD1 (5 bases). Germline CDR1 reads SNHLY; CDR2 reads FYNNEI. The CDR3 has 13 residues. V was trimmed by 6 bases and J by 2 bases, leaving 10 bases between them. The CDR3 reads CASRGGRNTEAFF. Written as DNA, the CDR3 is TGTGCCAGCAGGGGGGGGAGAAACACTGAAGCTTTCTTT.

The rearrangement joins TRBV5-6 to TRBJ1-1; 9 bases agree with TRBD1. This CDR3 is 18 amino acids long. The germline V gene encodes CDR1 SGHDT and CDR2 YYEEEE. V dropped 4 bases and J dropped 4; count of bases not matched to a gene: 17. CDR3 sequence reads: CASSPWTGALSRVTEAFF. The CDR3 DNA sequence: TGTGCCAGCAGCCCGTGGACAGGGGCCCTGAGTAGGGTCACTGAAGCTTTCTTT.

The chain joins TRBV28 to TRBJ2-7, with TRBD1 matching 8 bases. Germline V gene lookup returns CDR1 MDHEN and CDR2 SYDVKM. The CDR3 runs to 13 residues. V gave up 3 bases and J gave up 11 bases; unmatched junction bases: 9. The CDR3 region is CASSLDRVEREYF. The CDR3 DNA reads TGTGCCAGCAGTTTGGACAGGGTCGAAAGGGAGTACTTC.

J is TRBJ2-7 and V is TRBV7-8; D is undetermined. The ends were cut back, 2 bases at V and 6 bases at J, with 8 bases in the middle. Germline V gives CDR1 SGHVS, CDR2 FQNEAQ. The CDR3 covers 12 residues. The CDR3 DNA is TGTGCCAGCAGCTTAAGCTCCCTCGAGCAGTACTTC. Protein sequence: CASSLSSLEQYF.

The chain links TRBV11-2 to TRBJ1-6; D unresolved. Germline values: CDR1 SGHAT, CDR2 FQNNGV. V dropped 5 bases and J dropped 7 bases, with 12 bases sitting between them. CDR3 length: 14 amino acids. Here the CDR3 DNA reads TGTGCCAGCAGCCCGGCGGAGGGAAATTCACCCCTCCACTTT. This sequence encodes CASSPAEGNSPLHF.

This rearrangement joins TRBV6-4 to TRBJ1-1, with D possibly TRBD1 on 5 matching bases. CDR1 and CDR2 from the germline V gene are MRHNA and SNTAGT. This CDR3 is 13 amino acids long. Trimming took 6 bases from V and 1 from J, leaving 9 bases between them. The CDR3 coding sequence is TGTGCCAGCAGCCGGACAAAGAACACTGAAGCTTTCTTT. Translation: CASSRTKNTEAFF.

The chain employs TRBV4-3 and TRBJ2-7, with TRBD2 identical over 12 bases. J was trimmed by 7 bases and V by 0 bases; bases with no gene match: 4. The CDR3 contains 15 residues. The V gene's germline CDR1 is LGHNA and CDR2 YSLEER. Here the CDR3 reads CASSQDRLAGGEQYF. CDR3 in DNA: TGCGCCAGCAGCCAAGACCGGCTAGCGGGGGGGGAGCAGTACTTC.

The chain combines TRBV7-9 with TRBJ2-7; the match to TRBD2 covers 7 bases. V lost 2 bases and J lost 3; bases outside the gene matches: 1. The germline gives CDR1 SEHNR, CDR2 FQNEAQ (reference sequence). This CDR3 is 13 amino acids long. CDR3 coding DNA: TGTGCCAGCAGCTTAAGGGACTACTACGAGCAGTACTTC. Amino acids: CASSLRDYYEQYF.

V gene TRBV5-1 combines with J gene TRBJ1-6, with D possibly matching TRBD1 (6 bases). V shed 6 bases and J shed 9 bases, with 16 bases lying between them. CDR3 size: 14 residues. Germline CDR1 SGHRS, CDR2 YFSETQ. The CDR3 spells CASTQTGGGSPLHF. CDR3 nucleotide sequence: TGCGCCAGCACCCAGACAGGAGGAGGTTCACCCCTCCACTTT.

The rearrangement links TRBV9 to TRBJ2-7; D might be TRBD1 (7 bases). The CDR3 loop spans 14 amino acids. Trimming left V 0 bases short and J 3 bases short, with 10 bases between. Germline CDR1 reads SGDLS; CDR2 reads YYNGEE. The CDR3 DNA is TGTGCCAGCAGCGTAGGGCAGGGGGGCTACGAGCAGTACTTC. Translating it yields CASSVGQGGYEQYF.

This clone was observed a few times. The genes are TRBV29-1 and TRBJ2-5, with D unresolved. CDR1 and CDR2 from the germline V gene are SQVTM and ANQGSEA. The CDR3 covers 14 residues. The germline V and J ends were trimmed by 4 bases and 14 bases, with 26 bases remaining between them. The chain's CDR3 is CSVVSSGFFASEYF. CDR3 coding DNA: TGCAGCGTTGTAAGTTCTGGTTTTTTCGCGAGCGAATACTTC.

The rearrangement links TRBV28 to TRBJ1-2, with TRBD1 matching over 7 bases. The junction had 0 bases not matched to a gene; V was cut back by 2 bases and J by 3 bases. Germline V CDR1 and CDR2: MDHEN, SYDVKM. The CDR3 extends over 13 amino acids. CDR3 in amino acids: CASSLGTDYGYTF. CDR3 nucleotides: TGTGCCAGCAGTTTAGGGACAGACTATGGCTACACCTTC.

V gene TRBV4-3 combines with J gene TRBJ2-7; 11 bases fit TRBD2. This CDR3 is built from 15 residues. The J segment lost 5 bases and the V segment lost 1 base, leaving 4 bases of the junction unmatched. The germline V gene encodes CDR1 LGHNA and CDR2 YSLEER. In nucleotides, the CDR3 is TGCGCCAGCAGCCAAGGACTAGCGGGGTCCCACGAGCAGTACTTC. This codes for CASSQGLAGSHEQYF.

In its sample, this clone ranks as medium-sized. This sequence joins TRBV4-2 and TRBJ1-4, with D uncertain. Trimming pared 3 bases from V and 0 bases from J, leaving 11 bases between. The CDR3 length is 16 residues. Germline-derived CDR1 and CDR2 are LGHNA and YNFKEQ. This chain's CDR3 is CASSQHPTATNEKLFF. CDR3 nucleotides: TGTGCCAGCAGCCAGCACCCTACCGCAACTAATGAAAAACTGTTTTTT.

The V call is TRBV28, the J call TRBJ2-5, with D perhaps matching TRBD1 (6 bases). V was pared by 6 bases and J by 5 bases, with 10 bases between. The CDR3 is 12 residues long. The germline V gene encodes CDR1 MDHEN and CDR2 SYDVKM. CDR3 amino acids: CASSIQGETQYF. The CDR3 DNA reads as TGTGCCAGCAGCATTCAGGGGGAGACCCAGTACTTC.

This chain uses TRBV27 with TRBJ2-7; 8 bases line up with TRBD2. This CDR3 region has 16 residues. Germline V gene sequence: CDR1 MNHEY, CDR2 SMNVEV (reference sequence). J was trimmed by 2 bases and V by 5 bases; bases with no gene match: 11. The chain's CDR3 is CASSVRPAGATYEQYF. As DNA, the CDR3 is TGTGCCAGCAGTGTCAGACCAGCGGGGGCTACCTACGAGCAGTACTTC.

Written as DNA, the CDR3 is TGCGCCAGCAGCCAAGACGGGAGAAACCTTAATGAAAAACTGTTTTTT. Translating it yields CASSQDGRNLNEKLFF. The rearrangement joins TRBV4-3 to TRBJ1-4; D remains ambiguous. V gave up 0 bases and J gave up 4 bases, with 12 bases separating them. Germline loops: CDR1 LGHNA, CDR2 YSLEER. The CDR3 totals 16 residues.

The gene calls are TRBV27 and TRBJ2-3; 13 bases agree with TRBD2. Losses at the gene ends were 1 base for V and 2 bases for J; bases not matched to a gene: 6. There are 18 residues in the CDR3. Germline CDR1 reads MNHEY; CDR2 reads SMNVEV (reference sequence). For the CDR3, the DNA is TGTGCCAGCAGTTTATTGTCGACTAGCGGGGGGTACACAGATACGCAGTATTTT. Translating it yields CASSLLSTSGGYTDTQYF.

The chain has TRBV7-2 and TRBJ2-7, with TRBD2 matching 8 bases. Per germline, CDR1 SGHTA and CDR2 FQGNSA. Germline trimming cut 8 bases from V and 0 bases from J; bases unmatched to any gene: 6. The CDR3 loop spans 14 amino acids. This chain's CDR3 is CASAPGTSSYEQYF. DNA of the CDR3: TGTGCCAGCGCCCCCGGGACTAGCTCCTACGAGCAGTACTTC.

V usage is TRBV6-1 and J usage is TRBJ1-5; 9 positions agree with TRBD1. Germline CDR1 MNHNS, CDR2 SASEGT. The V gene end was trimmed by 6 bases and the J gene end by 4 bases; junction bases not matched to a gene: 4. The CDR3 has 14 amino acids. The CDR3 reads CASSPGQGNQPQHF. The CDR3 DNA sequence: TGTGCCAGCAGCCCGGGACAGGGAAATCAGCCCCAGCATTTT.